This TCR beta chain is drawn from a study of blood T cell repertoires in COVID-19. Overall study context: COVID-19 samples, acute and convalescent, were from the United States, Italy and Spain.

Clones were sequenced by immunoSEQ multiplex PCR, and TCRdb holds only the in-frame ones, with some missing. The sample lists some 150,000 clones, around four fifths occurring once. The specimen sequenced was peripheral blood. The receptor comes from a woman aged 80 or over with acute or convalescent COVID-19.

CDR3 in amino acids: CASSQVTSGAHFFPQYF. CDR3 coding DNA: TGTGCCAGCAGCCAAGTAACTAGCGGAGCCCACTTTTTCCCGCAGTATTTT. V is TRBV3-1 (or the pseudogene TRBV3-2) and J is TRBJ2-3; 8 bases map to TRBD2. Germline lookup yields CDR1 LGHDT and CDR2 YNNKEL (reference sequence). The CDR3 totals 17 residues. Germline trimming cut 1 base from V and 10 bases from J; bases unmatched to any gene: 16.